The rows below give T cell receptor beta chains drawn from one sample of a study of T cell responses to AZD1222 COVID-19 vaccine. TCRdb's table, derived via immunoSEQ multiplex PCR, lists solely in-frame clones and lacks some. Here the sample spans roughly 60,000 clones, around three quarters being singletons. This sample comprised peripheral blood, obtained 28 days after the second AZD1222 dose. The receptors come from an adult who received the AZD1222 COVID-19 vaccine. Each CDR3 is given with its conserved first and last residue. D genes are given only for firm matches. Clone size appears in some rows only: once, few, many, or a class for an expanded clone.

J gene,V gene,CDR3 length,clone size,D gene,CDR3 DNA,CDR3 protein
TRBJ1-6,TRBV9,15,-,-,TGTGCCAGCAGCGGCGGGTCCTCCTATAATTCACCCCTCCACTTT,CASSGGSSYNSPLHF
TRBJ2-7,TRBV11-3,14,-,-,TGTGCCAGCAGCTTTGAGGGAAACTCCTACGAGCAGTACTTC,CASSFEGNSYEQYF
TRBJ1-2,TRBV10-1,13,-,TRBD1,TGCGCCGCGCCAAACAGGGGGCTTAATGGCTACACCTTC,CAAPNRGLNGYTF
TRBJ2-1,TRBV5-1,16,once,TRBD2,TGCGCCAGCAGCTTGGCGTCTGGCGGGGGGGTGGTTGAGCAGTTCTTC,CASSLASGGGVVEQFF
TRBJ2-7,TRBV7-9,16,-,TRBD1,TGTGCCAGCAGCAAGAGTGCCGGGCAGGGGGATTACGAGCAGTACTTC,CASSKSAGQGDYEQYF
TRBJ1-4,TRBV19,16,-,TRBD1,TGTGCCAGTAGTGGACAGGGGATCGGGGCTAATGAAAAACTGTTTTTT,CASSGQGIGANEKLFF
TRBJ2-3,TRBV5-1,14,-,-,TGCGCCAGCAGCCTAAATCCGGGCACAGATACGCAGTATTTT,CASSLNPGTDTQYF
TRBJ1-2,TRBV6-4,15,once,TRBD1,TGTGCCAGCAGTGGCCCTCTAGGGGCTAGACAGGGGTCCACCTTC,CASSGPLGARQGSTF
TRBJ2-7,TRBV5-1,14,-,TRBD1,TGCGCCAGCAGCCCACGGACAGGGGGCTACGAGCAGTACTTC,CASSPRTGGYEQYF
TRBJ1-5,TRBV7-8,14,-,-,TGTGCCAGCAGCCCCGGGGTTAGCAATCAGCCCCAGCATTTT,CASSPGVSNQPQHF
TRBJ2-1,TRBV29-1,13,few,TRBD1,TGCAGCGTTGAGGACAGGGAGGACAATGAGCAGTTCTTC,CSVEDREDNEQFF
TRBJ2-7,TRBV11-2,14,-,TRBD2,TGTGCCAGCAGCTTAGGTGGGGGGGCCTACGAGCAGTACTTC,CASSLGGGAYEQYF
TRBJ2-5,TRBV7-9,16,-,-,TGTGCCAGCAGCCCCCGGGCTAGCCCCTCGCGGGAGACCCAGTACTTC,CASSPRASPSRETQYF
TRBJ2-5,TRBV27,15,-,-,TGTGCCAGCAGTCTTCGGGCGTCATGGGGGGAGACCCAGTACTTC,CASSLRASWGETQYF
TRBJ2-7,TRBV18,14,once,TRBD1,TGTGCCAGCTCACCGGGACAGGGGAAATACGAGCAGTACTTC,CASSPGQGKYEQYF
TRBJ1-2,TRBV7-6,15,once,TRBD1,TGTGCCAGCAGCGGGCGTGGACAGGATGACTATGGCTACACCTTC,CASSGRGQDDYGYTF
TRBJ2-7,TRBV5-1,14,once,-,TGCGCCAGCAGCTTGGGGGACACACCCTACGAGCAGTACTTC,CASSLGDTPYEQYF
TRBJ2-1,TRBV5-1,14,-,-,TGCGCCAGCTTCGCGGGGGCAGGGTCCCATGAGCAGTTCTTC,CASFAGAGSHEQFF
TRBJ1-1,TRBV6-5,16,-,TRBD1,TGTGCCAGCAGTTACTACCGGGACAGTAAGAACACTGAAGCTTTCTTT,CASSYYRDSKNTEAFF
TRBJ2-1,TRBV5-1,12,-,-,TGCGCCAGCAGCTTGTACTCCAATGAGCAGTTCTTC,CASSLYSNEQFF
TRBJ2-7,TRBV9,16,-,-,TGTGCCAGCAGCGAGGGAGAGGATTACCCTGTTTTCGAGCAGTACTTC,CASSEGEDYPVFEQYF
TRBJ2-7,TRBV2,17,-,-,TGTGCCAGCAGTGAAGGGGCACCTCAGGCGCCACATTCCGCCCGGTACTTC,CASSEGAPQAPHSARYF
TRBJ2-7,TRBV7-2,15,-,TRBD1,TGTGCCAGCAGCTTCCTCCAGGGGGCTGGCTACGAGCAGTACTTC,CASSFLQGAGYEQYF
TRBJ1-2,TRBV4-3,16,-,TRBD1,TGCGCCAGCAGCCAAGATTCGACAGGGATGGGGTACGGCTACACCTTC,CASSQDSTGMGYGYTF
TRBJ2-3,TRBV28,14,-,TRBD1,TGTGCCAGCAATCAACAGGGGGCCATAGATACGCAGTATTTT,CASNQQGAIDTQYF
TRBJ2-7,TRBV5-4,13,-,-,TGTGCCAGCAGCACAGAACAAACCTACGAGCAGTACTTC,CASSTEQTYEQYF
TRBJ1-1,TRBV19,15,-,TRBD1,TGTGCCAGTAGTATGGTACAGGGGGGACGAACTGAAGCTTTCTTT,CASSMVQGGRTEAFF
TRBJ2-7,TRBV6-6,17,few,TRBD2,TGTGCCAGCAGTCTAAGATCGACTAGCGGGGGTTTCTACGAGCAGTACTTC,CASSLRSTSGGFYEQYF
TRBJ1-5,TRBV2,14,-,-,TGTGCCAGCAGTGAAGCGCTTGAGAGCCAGCCCCAGCATTTT,CASSEALESQPQHF
TRBJ1-4,TRBV5-1,14,-,-,TGCGCCAGCAGCTTGGAGAGGCCTGGTGGAAAACTGTTTTTT,CASSLERPGGKLFF
TRBJ2-7,TRBV30,15,-,-,TGTGCCTGGAGTGCTGGGGTTGGAGGATCCTACGAGCAGTACTTC,CAWSAGVGGSYEQYF
TRBJ2-5,TRBV10-3,11,-,-,TGTGCCATCAGTGAGTCGGAGACCCAGTACTTC,CAISESETQYF
TRBJ1-5,TRBV15,15,few,-,TGTGCCACCAGCAGGACGACCGGGAAGAATCAGCCCCAGCATTTT,CATSRTTGKNQPQHF
TRBJ2-3,TRBV5-5,17,-,-,TGTGCCAGCAGCTTCCTGGGGGGGGGCCCTGGCACAGATACGCAGTATTTT,CASSFLGGGPGTDTQYF
TRBJ1-1,TRBV6-1,15,-,-,TGTGCCAGCAGTGAGGGGGAGTCGTGGGGGACTGAAGCTTTCTTT,CASSEGESWGTEAFF
TRBJ1-3,TRBV29-1,13,-,-,TGCAGCGTTCGTGGGGCGGCTGGAAACACCATATATTTT,CSVRGAAGNTIYF
TRBJ1-4,TRBV18,15,-,TRBD1,TGTGCCAGCTCACGGGGACAGGGGGCAGAGGAGAAACTGTTTTTT,CASSRGQGAEEKLFF
TRBJ1-3,TRBV12-5,18,-,TRBD1,TGTGCTAGTGGTTTGGTATCAGGGGGCTATTTCTTCGGAAACACCATATATTTT,CASGLVSGGYFFGNTIYF
TRBJ1-3,TRBV2,15,-,-,TGTGCCAGCAGGCAAGGCGGGTATTCCGGAAACACCATATATTTT,CASRQGGYSGNTIYF
TRBJ2-1,TRBV28,12,-,TRBD1,TGTGCCAGCAGTTTAGGACAGGGCCTCCAGTTCTTC,CASSLGQGLQFF
TRBJ2-2,TRBV2,15,few,-,TGTGCCAGCAGCGAACGGGGACAGAACACCGGGGAGCTGTTTTTT,CASSERGQNTGELFF
TRBJ1-5,TRBV19,15,-,-,TGTGCCAGTATGGGGGCAGAGCTGAGTAATCAGCCCCAGCATTTT,CASMGAELSNQPQHF
TRBJ1-4,TRBV19,15,few,-,TGTGCCAGTAGTACTCCCGGGGGGCAAAATGAAAAACTGTTTTTT,CASSTPGGQNEKLFF
TRBJ2-1,TRBV4-2,16,-,TRBD2,TGTGCCAGCAGCCGCGCTGGGACTAGCGGGGGTGATGAGCAGTTCTTC,CASSRAGTSGGDEQFF
TRBJ2-3,TRBV2,14,-,TRBD1,TGTGCCAGCAGTGTTCGGACAGGGGCAGATACGCAGTATTTT,CASSVRTGADTQYF
TRBJ1-4,TRBV2,16,-,-,TGTGCCAGCAGACCTGGTTCCGGGCACAAAAATGAAAAACTGTTTTTT,CASRPGSGHKNEKLFF